A single sample gave rise to the 8 T cell receptor beta chains below, sequenced in a study of T cells in Graves' hyperthyroidism and ophthalmopathy (dated by TCRdb to 2018 to 2020). The library was prepared using multiplex PCR. Instrument used: Illumina HiSeq 2000. The TCR beta CDR3 regions were amplified from the RNA transcripts. A first-round RT-PCR of the TCR CDR3 used the HTBI primer set with the Qiagen OneStep RT-PCR kit. TCRdb reprocessing: public reads trimmed at Q25 with fastp, clones called with MiXCR, in-frame beta chains kept. Rows merge per CDR3 protein into single entries with the most common DNA and genes. The sample includes hundreds of thousands of distinct CDR3 sequences, with about 20% observed a single time. The biggest ten clones account for 47% of the sample. Sequencing used blood. The receptors shown here come from a man aged 40-49 years with Graves' ophthalmopathy.

This clonotype was observed a handful of times. The chain recombines TRBV20-1 with TRBJ1-2; no clear D gene. V lost 0 bases to trimming and J lost 3 bases, with 11 bases between them. This CDR3 has 14 residues. Germline loops: CDR1 DFQATT, CDR2 SNEGSKA (reference sequence). CDR3 loop: CSAREANIYYGYTF. The CDR3 DNA follows: TGCAGTGCTAGAGAGGCAAACATTTACTATGGCTACACCTTC.

This clonotype was seen many times. The rearrangement links TRBV2 to TRBJ1-1, with a possible D match to TRBD1 (5 bases). Germline CDR1 SNHLY, CDR2 FYNNEI. There are 14 residues in the CDR3. Trimming cost V 6 bases and J 1 base, with 12 bases left between them. The chain's CDR3 is CASSPGWGNTEAFF. DNA of the CDR3: TGTGCCAGCAGCCCAGGGTGGGGGAACACTGAAGCTTTCTTT. The full variable domain, in which reference TRBV2 and TRBJ1-1 provide the parts outside the CDR3, is EPEVTQTPSHQVTQMGQEVILRCVPISNHLYFYWYRQILGQKVEFLVSFYNNEISEKSEIFDDQFSVERPDGSNFTLKIRSTKLEDSAMYFCASSPGWGNTEAFFGQGTRLTVV.

Concerning this clonotype itself: This may be a read error, as it is one base from a much larger clone. V usage is TRBV29-1 and J usage is TRBJ2-3, with D maybe TRBD2 (5 bases). The CDR3 covers 12 residues. Germline V CDR1 and CDR2: SQVTM, ANQGSEA. The CDR3: CSVLLEADTRYF. CDR3 in DNA: TGCAGCGTTCTGTTGGAGGCAGATACGCGGTATTTT.

The sample holds a few counts of this clonotype. CDR3 DNA sequence: TGTGCCAGCAGCGAGGGACTAGCGGGAGGCGAGACCCAGTACTTC. Its protein product is CASSEGLAGGETQYF. The chain is built from TRBV7-9 and TRBJ2-5; 15 nucleotides match TRBD2. The trim removed 5 bases at V and 5 bases at J, leaving 3 bases unmatched. This CDR3 region has 15 residues. CDR1 SEHNR and CDR2 FQNEAQ come from the germline V gene (reference sequence). Supplemented by reference TRBV7-9 and TRBJ2-5, the full variable domain reads DTGVSQNPRHKITKRGQNVTFRCDPISEHNRLYWYRQTLGQGPEFLTYFQNEAQLEKSRLLSDRFSAERPKGSFSTLEIQRTEQGDSAMYLCASSEGLAGGETQYFGPGTRLLVL.

The V gene is TRBV27, the J gene TRBJ2-4; 7 bases fit TRBD2. The V segment lost 6 bases and the J segment 9 bases; nucleotides outside the gene matches: 11. Germline CDR1 reads MNHEY; CDR2 reads SMNVEV (reference sequence). The CDR3 consists of 14 residues. In nucleotides, the CDR3 is TGTGCCAGCAGCTCCGGGACTACAAGCAGCATTCAGTACTTC. It yields the protein CASSSGTTSSIQYF.

This clonotype was picked up one time. V is TRBV5-8 and J is TRBJ1-2; D is uncertain. CDR1 SGHTS and CDR2 YDEGEE come from the germline V gene. The CDR3 extends over 14 amino acids. V lost 3 bases to trimming and J lost 5 bases, with 14 bases between them. Here the CDR3 reads CASSYTDLGYGYTF. Here the CDR3 DNA reads TGTGCCAGCAGCTATACAGACCTCGGGTATGGCTACACCTTC.

The genes are TRBV5-1 and TRBJ2-1, with 10 bases aligning to TRBD2. CDR1 SGHRS and CDR2 YFSETQ come from the germline V gene. V lost 3 bases to trimming and J lost 5 bases; unmatched junction nucleotides: 11. The CDR3 sequence is 17 residues long. The CDR3 DNA reads TGCGCCAGCAGCTACAGGATAGGACTAGCGGTCGACAATGAGCAGTTCTTC. This sequence encodes CASSYRIGLAVDNEQFF.

The chain links TRBV7-2 to TRBJ2-5, with TRBD1 matching 8 bases. V dropped 3 bases and J dropped 4; count of bases not matched to a gene: 10. The CDR3 loop spans 16 amino acids. The V gene's germline CDR1 is SGHTA and CDR2 FQGNSA. The CDR3 region is CASSFLGQGGGETQYF. CDR3 in DNA: TGTGCCAGCAGCTTTCTCGGACAGGGCGGTGGAGAGACCCAGTACTTC.